This entry describes one T cell receptor beta chain. The record originates from a study of shared clonotypes between healthy human individuals. Genomic DNA of every subset was divided equally among multiple immunoSEQ plates. Per sorted-subset replicate PCR, input was 200 to 250 ng DNA, representing roughly 29,000 T cell genomes. Sequencing used immunoSEQ multiplex PCR; TCRdb keeps in-frame clones, though not all of them. The sample records around 1,900,000 clones, around 93% being singletons. Trimming stripped 8 bases from V and 0 bases from J, with 14 bases between. The CDR3 covers 15 residues. Looked up from germline, CDR1 is LNHDA and CDR2 is SQIVND (reference sequence). CD45RO-negative, CCR7-selected cells formed the naive CD8 fraction, which excluded terminally differentiated effector memory CD45RA+ cells.

The sample was naive CD8+ T cells from PBMCs. The sequence was collected from a man aged 18 to 29 in good health. Some clones in this sample may be carry-over from other donors' samples. The rearrangement links TRBV19 to TRBJ1-5, with D possibly TRBD1 on 5 matching bases. CDR3 coding DNA: TGTGCCAGTGATGATATTACAGGTAGCAATCAGCCCCAGCATTTT. Translating gives CASDDITGSNQPQHF.